The 7 T cell receptor beta chains presented below share a single source sample, sequenced in a study of regulatory T cells in long-lasting Graves disease. Time point: persistent/refractory GD, antithyroid drugs over 5 years with positive TRAb. RNA isolated from PBMCs was used to make the TCR library. Construction of TCR beta libraries relied on iRepertoire HTBI primers and on Arm-PCR targeting CDR3 regions. TCRdb re-called the multiplex PCR reads with MiXCR, one entry per CDR3 protein. The sample shows hundreds of thousands of distinct CDR3 sequences, under 25% of them seen only once. Here the sequenced sample was peripheral blood mononuclear cells (PBMCs), taken when the disease was refractory, from a patient treated with antithyroid drugs. The receptors come from a female donor with Graves disease.

The chain is built from TRBV7-2 and TRBJ2-3; 8 positions agree with TRBD1. After removal of 1 base from V and 2 bases from J, the junction contained 5 bases not matched to a gene. CDR1 and CDR2 (germline): SGHTA, FQGNSA. The CDR3 is made up of 16 amino acids. The DNA for the CDR3 is TGTGCCAGCAGCTTAGTGCTGGACAGGGTCACAGATACGCAGTATTTT. Translated: CASSLVLDRVTDTQYF.

In its sample, this clonotype was seen many times. The chain employs TRBV28 and TRBJ1-1; 10 positions match TRBD1. CDR1 and CDR2 from the germline V gene are MDHEN and SYDVKM. V lost 6 bases, J lost 10 bases, and 14 bases stayed unmatched. CDR3 length: 15 residues. The CDR3, as DNA: TGTGCCAGCAGCAATGCCGGGACAGGGGCGCGGCGAGCTTTCTTT. Protein: CASSNAGTGARRAFF.

The V gene is TRBV6-5, the J gene TRBJ2-4; D assignment may be TRBD1 or TRBD2 (5 bases each). CDR1 and CDR2 (germline): MNHEY, SVGAGI. The V end was cut by 2 bases, the J end by 3 bases, with 17 bases between. This CDR3 has 17 residues. The CDR3 loop is CASSYTSGSGIKNIQYF. For the CDR3, the DNA is TGTGCCAGCAGTTACACCTCAGGGTCGGGAATCAAAAACATTCAGTACTTC.

V is TRBV30 and J is TRBJ2-5; 7 bases fit TRBD2. CDR1 and CDR2 (germline): GTSNPN, SVGIG (reference sequence). Trimming took 8 bases from V and 5 from J; bases not matched to a gene: 11. The CDR3 extends over 13 amino acids. The CDR3 here is CAGGRAVEETQYF. CDR3 DNA sequence: TGTGCCGGGGGGAGGGCCGTGGAGGAGACCCAGTACTTC.

This clonotype has only a few counts. The chain recombines TRBV12-5 with TRBJ2-5; D may be TRBD1 (5 bases). CDR1 LGHNT and CDR2 FRNRAP come from the germline V gene. The CDR3 spans 14 residues. With 5 bases removed from V and 0 bases from J, the gap between germline ends came to 10 bases. CDR3 sequence reads: CASGIDRYQETQYF. The DNA for the CDR3 is TGTGCTAGTGGTATTGACAGATACCAAGAGACCCAGTACTTC.

This clonotype has more than one count but fewer than ten. This chain connects TRBV29-1 to TRBJ1-1; D perhaps matches TRBD1 (5 bases). The CDR3 covers 14 residues. The germline V gene encodes CDR1 SQVTM and CDR2 ANQGSEA. V was shortened by 7 bases and J by 4 bases, with 19 bases between the two germline ends. CDR3: CSGSAQGVGTEAFF. The CDR3, as DNA: TGCAGCGGATCGGCTCAAGGGGTGGGCACTGAAGCTTTCTTT. Full variable domain (outside the CDR3, taken from reference TRBV29-1 and TRBJ1-1): SAVISQKPSRDICQRGTSLTIQCQVDSQVTMMFWYRQQPGQSLTLIATANQGSEATYESGFVIDKFPISRPNLTFSTLTVSNMSPEDSSIYLCSGSAQGVGTEAFFGQGTRLTVV.

The V call is TRBV5-4, the J call TRBJ2-2; D tentatively fits TRBD1 or TRBD2 (6 bases each). Trimming cost V 5 bases and J 5 bases, with 16 bases left between them. The CDR3 is 15 residues long. Germline CDR1 is SGHNT and CDR2 is YYREEE (reference sequence). The CDR3 DNA reads as TGTGCCAGCAGGCAATTCGGGGGCCAGACCGGGGAGCTGTTTTTT. This encodes CASRQFGGQTGELFF.